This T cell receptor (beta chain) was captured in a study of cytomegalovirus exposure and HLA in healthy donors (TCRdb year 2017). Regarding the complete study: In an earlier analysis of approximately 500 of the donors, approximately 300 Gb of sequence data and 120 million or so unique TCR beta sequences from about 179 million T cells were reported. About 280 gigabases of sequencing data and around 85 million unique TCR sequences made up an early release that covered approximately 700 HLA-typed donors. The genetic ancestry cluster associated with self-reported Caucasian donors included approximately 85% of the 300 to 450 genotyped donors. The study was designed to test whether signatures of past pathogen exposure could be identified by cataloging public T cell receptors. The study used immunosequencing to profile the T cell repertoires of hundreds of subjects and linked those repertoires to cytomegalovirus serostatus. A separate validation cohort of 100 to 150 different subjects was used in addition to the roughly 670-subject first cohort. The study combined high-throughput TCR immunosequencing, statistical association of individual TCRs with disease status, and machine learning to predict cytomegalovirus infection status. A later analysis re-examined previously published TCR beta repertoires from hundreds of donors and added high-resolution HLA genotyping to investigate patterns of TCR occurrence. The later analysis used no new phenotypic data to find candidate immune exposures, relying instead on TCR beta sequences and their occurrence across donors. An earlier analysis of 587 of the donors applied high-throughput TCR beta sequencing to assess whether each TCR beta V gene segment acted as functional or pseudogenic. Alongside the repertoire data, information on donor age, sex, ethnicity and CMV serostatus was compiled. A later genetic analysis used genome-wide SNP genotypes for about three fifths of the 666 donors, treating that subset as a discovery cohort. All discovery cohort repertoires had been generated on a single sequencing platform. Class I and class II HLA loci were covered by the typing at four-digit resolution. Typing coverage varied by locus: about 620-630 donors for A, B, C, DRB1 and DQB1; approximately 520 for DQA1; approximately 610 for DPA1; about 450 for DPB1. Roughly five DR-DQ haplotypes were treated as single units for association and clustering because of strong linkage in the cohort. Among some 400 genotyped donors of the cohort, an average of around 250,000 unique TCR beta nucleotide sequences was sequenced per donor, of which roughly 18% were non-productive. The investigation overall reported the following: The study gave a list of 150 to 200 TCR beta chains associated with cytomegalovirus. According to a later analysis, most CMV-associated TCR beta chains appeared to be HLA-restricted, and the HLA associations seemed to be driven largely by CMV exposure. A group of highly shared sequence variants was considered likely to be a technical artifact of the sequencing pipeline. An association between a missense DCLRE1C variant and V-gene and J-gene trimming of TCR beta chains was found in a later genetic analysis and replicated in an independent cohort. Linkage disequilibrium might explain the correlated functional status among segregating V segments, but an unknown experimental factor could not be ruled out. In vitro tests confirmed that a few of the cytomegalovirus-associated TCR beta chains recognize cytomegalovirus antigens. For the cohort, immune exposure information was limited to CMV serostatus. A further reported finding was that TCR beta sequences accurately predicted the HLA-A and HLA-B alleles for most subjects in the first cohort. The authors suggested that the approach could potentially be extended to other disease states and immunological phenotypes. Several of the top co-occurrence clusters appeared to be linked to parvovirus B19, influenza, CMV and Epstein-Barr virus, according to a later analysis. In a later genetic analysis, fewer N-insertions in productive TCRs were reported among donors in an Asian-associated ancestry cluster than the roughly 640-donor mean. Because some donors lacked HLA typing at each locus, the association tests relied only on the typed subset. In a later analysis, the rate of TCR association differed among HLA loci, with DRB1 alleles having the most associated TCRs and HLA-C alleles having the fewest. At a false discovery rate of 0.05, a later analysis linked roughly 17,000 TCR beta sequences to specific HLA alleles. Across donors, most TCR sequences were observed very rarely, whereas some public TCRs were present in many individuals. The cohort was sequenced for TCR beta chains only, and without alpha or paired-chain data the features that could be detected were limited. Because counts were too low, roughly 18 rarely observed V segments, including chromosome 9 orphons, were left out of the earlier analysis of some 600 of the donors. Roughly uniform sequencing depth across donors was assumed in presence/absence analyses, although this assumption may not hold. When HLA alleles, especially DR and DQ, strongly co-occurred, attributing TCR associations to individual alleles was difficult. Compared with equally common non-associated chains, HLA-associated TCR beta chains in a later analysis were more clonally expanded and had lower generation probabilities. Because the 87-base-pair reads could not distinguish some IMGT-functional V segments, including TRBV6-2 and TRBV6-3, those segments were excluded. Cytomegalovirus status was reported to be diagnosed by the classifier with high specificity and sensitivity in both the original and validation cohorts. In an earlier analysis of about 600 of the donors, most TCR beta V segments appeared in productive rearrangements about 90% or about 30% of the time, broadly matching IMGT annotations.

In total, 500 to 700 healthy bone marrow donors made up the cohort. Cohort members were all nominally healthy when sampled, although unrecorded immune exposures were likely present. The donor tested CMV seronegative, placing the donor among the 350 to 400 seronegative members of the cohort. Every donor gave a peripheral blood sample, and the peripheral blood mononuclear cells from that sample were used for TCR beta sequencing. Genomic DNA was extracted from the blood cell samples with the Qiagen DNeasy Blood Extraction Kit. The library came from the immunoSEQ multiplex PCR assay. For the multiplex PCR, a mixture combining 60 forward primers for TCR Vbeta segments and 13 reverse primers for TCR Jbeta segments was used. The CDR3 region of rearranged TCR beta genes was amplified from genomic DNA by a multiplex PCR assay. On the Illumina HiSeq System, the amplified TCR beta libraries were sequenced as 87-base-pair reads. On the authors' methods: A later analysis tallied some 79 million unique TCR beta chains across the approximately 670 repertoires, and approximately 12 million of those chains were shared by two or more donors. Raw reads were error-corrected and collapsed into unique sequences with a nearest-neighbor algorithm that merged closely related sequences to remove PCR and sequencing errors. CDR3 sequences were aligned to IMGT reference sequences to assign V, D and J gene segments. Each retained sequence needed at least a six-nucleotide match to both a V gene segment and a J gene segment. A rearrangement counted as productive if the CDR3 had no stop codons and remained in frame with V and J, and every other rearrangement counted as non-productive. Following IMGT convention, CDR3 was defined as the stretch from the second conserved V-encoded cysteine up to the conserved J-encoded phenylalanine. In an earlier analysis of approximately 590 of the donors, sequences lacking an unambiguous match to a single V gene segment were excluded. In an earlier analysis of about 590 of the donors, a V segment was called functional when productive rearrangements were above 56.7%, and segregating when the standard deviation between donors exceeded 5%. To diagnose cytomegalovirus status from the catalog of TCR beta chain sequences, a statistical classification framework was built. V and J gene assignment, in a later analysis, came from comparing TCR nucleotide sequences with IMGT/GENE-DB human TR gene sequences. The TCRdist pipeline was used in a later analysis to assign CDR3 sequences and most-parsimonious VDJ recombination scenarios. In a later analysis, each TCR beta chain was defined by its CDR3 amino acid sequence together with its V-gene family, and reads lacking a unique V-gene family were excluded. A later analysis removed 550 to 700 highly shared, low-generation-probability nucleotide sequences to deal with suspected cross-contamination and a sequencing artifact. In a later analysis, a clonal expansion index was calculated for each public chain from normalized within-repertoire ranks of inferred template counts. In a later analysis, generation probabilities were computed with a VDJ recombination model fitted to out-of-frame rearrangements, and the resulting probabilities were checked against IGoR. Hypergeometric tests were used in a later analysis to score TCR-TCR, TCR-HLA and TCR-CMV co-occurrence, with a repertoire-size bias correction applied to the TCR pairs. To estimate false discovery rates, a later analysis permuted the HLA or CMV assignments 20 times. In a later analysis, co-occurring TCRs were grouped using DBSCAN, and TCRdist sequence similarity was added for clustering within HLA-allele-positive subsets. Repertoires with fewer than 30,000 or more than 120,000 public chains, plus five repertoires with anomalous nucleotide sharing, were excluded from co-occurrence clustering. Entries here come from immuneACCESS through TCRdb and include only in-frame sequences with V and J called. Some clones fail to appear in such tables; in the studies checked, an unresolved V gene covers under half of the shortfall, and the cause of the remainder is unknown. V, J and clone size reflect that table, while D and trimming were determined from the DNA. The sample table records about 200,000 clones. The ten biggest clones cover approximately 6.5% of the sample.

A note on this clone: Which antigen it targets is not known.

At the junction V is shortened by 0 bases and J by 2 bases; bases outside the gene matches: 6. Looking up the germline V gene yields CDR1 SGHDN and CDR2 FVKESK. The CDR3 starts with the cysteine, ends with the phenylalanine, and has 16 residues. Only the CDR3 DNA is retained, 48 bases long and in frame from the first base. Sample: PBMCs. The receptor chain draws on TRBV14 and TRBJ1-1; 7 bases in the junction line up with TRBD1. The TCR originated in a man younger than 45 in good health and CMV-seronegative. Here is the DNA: TGTGCCAGCAGCCAAGATAACCGGGACAGAAACACTGAAGCTTTCTTT. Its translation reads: CASSQDNRDRNTEAFF.